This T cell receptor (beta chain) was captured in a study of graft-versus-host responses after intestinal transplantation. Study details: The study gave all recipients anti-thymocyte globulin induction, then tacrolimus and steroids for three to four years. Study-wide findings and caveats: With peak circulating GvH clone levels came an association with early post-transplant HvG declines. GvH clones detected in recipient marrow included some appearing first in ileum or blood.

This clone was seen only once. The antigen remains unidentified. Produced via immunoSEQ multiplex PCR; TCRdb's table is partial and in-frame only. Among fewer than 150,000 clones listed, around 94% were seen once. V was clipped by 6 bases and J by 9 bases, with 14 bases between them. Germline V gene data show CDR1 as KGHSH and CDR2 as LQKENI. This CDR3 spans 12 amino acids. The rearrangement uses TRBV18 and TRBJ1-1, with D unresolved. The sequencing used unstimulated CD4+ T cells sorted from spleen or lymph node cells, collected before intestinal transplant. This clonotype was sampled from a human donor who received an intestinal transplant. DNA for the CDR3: TGTGCCAGCTCGGGTAGGACGGCGAAAGCTTTCTTT. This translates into CASSGRTAKAFF.